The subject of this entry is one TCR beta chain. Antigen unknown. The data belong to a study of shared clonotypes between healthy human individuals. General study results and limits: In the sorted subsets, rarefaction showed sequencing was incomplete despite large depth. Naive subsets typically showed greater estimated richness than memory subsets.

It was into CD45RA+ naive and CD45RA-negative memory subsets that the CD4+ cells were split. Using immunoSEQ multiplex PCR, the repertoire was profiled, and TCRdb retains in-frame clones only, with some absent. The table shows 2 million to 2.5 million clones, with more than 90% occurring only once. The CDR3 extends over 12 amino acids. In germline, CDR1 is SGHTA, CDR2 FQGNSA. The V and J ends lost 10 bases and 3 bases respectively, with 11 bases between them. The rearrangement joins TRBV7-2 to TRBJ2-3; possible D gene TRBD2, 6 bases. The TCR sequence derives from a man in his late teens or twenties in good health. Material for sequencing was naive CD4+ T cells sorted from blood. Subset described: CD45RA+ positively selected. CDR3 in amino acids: CATREDTDTQYF. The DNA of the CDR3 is TGTGCCACCAGGGAGGATACAGATACGCAGTATTTT.